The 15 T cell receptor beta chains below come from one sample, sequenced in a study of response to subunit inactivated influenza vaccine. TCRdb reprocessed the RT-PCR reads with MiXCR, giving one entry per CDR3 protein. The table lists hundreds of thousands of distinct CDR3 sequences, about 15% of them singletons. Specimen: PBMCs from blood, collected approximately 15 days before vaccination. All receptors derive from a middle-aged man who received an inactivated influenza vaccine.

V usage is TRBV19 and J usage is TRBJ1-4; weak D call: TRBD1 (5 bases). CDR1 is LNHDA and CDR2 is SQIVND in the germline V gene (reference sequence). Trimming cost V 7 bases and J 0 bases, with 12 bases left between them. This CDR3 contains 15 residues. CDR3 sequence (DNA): TGTGCCAGTACCCCTGGGGGGTCAACTAATGAAAAACTGTTTTTT. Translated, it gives CASTPGGSTNEKLFF. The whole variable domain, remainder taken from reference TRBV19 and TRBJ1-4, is DGGITQSPKYLFRKEGQNVTLSCEQNLNHDAMYWYRQDPGQGLRLIYYSQIVNDFQKGDIAEGYSVSREKKESFPLTVTSAQKNPTAFYLCASTPGGSTNEKLFFGSGTQLSVL.

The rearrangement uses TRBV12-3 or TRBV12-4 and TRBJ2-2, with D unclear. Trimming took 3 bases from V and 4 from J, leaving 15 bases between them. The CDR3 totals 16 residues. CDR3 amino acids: CASSFGNSQVTGELFF. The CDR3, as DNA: TGTGCCAGCAGTTTTGGGAACAGCCAAGTCACCGGGGAGCTGTTTTTT.

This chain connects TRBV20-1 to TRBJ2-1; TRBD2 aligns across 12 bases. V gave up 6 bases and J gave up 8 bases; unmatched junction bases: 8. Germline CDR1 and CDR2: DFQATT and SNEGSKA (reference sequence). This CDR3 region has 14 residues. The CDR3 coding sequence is TGCAGTGCCGAAGGACTAGCGGGACTCTATGAGCAGTTCTTC. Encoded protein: CSAEGLAGLYEQFF.

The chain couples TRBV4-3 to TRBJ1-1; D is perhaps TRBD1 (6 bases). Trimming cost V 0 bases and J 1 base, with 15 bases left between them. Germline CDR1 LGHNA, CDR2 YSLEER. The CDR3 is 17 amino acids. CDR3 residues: CASSQDLAGQRNTEAFF. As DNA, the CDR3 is TGCGCCAGCAGCCAAGATCTTGCTGGACAGAGGAACACTGAAGCTTTCTTT.

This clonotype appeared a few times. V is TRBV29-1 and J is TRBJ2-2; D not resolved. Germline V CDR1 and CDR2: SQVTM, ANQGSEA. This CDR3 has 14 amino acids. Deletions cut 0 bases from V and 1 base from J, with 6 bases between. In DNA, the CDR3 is TGCAGCGTTGAAGATCACAGGAACACCGGGGAGCTGTTTTTT. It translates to CSVEDHRNTGELFF.

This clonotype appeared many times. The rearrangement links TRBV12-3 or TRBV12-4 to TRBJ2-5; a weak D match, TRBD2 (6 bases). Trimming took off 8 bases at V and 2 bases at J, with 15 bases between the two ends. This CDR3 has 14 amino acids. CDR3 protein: CASGIGTLQETQYF. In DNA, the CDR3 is TGTGCCAGCGGAATAGGGACTTTACAAGAGACCCAGTACTTC.

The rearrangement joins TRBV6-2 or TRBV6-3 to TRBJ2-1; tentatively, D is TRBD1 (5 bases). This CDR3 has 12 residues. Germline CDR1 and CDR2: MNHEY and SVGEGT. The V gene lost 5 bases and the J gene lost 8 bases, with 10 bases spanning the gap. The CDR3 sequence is CASSAGFDEQFF. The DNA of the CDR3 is TGTGCCAGCAGTGCAGGGTTCGATGAGCAGTTCTTC.

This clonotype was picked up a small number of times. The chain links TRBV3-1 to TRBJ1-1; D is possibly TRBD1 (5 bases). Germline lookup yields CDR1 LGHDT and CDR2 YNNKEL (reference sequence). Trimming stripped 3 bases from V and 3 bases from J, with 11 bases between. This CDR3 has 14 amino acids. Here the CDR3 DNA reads TGTGCCAGCAGCCAGCAGGGTCCGCACACTGAAGCTTTCTTT. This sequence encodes CASSQQGPHTEAFF.

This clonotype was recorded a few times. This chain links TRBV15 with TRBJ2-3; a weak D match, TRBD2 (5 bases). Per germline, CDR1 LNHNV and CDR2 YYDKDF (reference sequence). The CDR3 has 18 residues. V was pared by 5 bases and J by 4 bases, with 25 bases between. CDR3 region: CATSSPPRAMVGADTQYF. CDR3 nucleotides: TGTGCCACCAGCTCGCCCCCCCGGGCGATGGTCGGGGCAGATACGCAGTATTTT.

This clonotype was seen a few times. CDR3 protein: CASSLYFGLAGGDTQYF. CDR3 nucleotides: TGTGCCAGCAGCCTTTATTTCGGACTAGCGGGAGGAGATACGCAGTATTTT. J is TRBJ2-3 and V is TRBV3-1; 14 bases are a match to TRBD2. Germline CDR1 reads LGHDT; CDR2 reads YNNKEL (reference sequence). V gave up 4 bases and J gave up 5 bases; unmatched junction bases: 8. The CDR3 spans 17 residues.

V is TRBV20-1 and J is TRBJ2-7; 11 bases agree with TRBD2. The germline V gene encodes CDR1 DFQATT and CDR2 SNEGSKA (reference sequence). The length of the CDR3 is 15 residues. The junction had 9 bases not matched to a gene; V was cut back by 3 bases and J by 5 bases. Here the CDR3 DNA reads TGCAGTGCTAGGTTAGCGGGAGGGCCTAGGAACGAGCAGTACTTC. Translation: CSARLAGGPRNEQYF.

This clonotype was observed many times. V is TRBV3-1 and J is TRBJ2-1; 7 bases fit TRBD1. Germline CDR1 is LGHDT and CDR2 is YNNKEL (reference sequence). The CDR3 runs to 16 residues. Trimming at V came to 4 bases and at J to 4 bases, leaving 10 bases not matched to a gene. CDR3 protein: CASSRISRTGYNEQFF. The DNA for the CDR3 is TGTGCCAGCAGCCGTATATCCAGGACAGGTTACAATGAGCAGTTCTTC.

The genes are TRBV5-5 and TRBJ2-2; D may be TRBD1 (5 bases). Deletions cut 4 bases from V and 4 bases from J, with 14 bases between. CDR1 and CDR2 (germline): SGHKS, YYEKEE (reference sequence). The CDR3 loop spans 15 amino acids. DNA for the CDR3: TGTGCCAGCAGCACCACGACAGCCCCCACCGGGGAGCTGTTTTTT. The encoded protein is CASSTTTAPTGELFF.

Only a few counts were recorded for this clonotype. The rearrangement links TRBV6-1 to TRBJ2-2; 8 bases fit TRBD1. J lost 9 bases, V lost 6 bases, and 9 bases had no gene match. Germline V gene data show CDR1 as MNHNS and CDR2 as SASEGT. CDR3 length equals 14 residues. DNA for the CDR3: TGTGCCAGCAGACCGAACAGGGGGACCTGGGAGCTGTTTTTT. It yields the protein CASRPNRGTWELFF.

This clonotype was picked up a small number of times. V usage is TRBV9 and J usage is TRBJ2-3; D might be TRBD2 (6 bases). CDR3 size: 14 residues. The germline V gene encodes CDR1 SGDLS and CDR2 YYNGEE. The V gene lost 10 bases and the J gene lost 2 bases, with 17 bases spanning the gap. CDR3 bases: TGTGCCGAAACCATAGCGGTTCCCACAGATACGCAGTATTTT. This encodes CAETIAVPTDTQYF.